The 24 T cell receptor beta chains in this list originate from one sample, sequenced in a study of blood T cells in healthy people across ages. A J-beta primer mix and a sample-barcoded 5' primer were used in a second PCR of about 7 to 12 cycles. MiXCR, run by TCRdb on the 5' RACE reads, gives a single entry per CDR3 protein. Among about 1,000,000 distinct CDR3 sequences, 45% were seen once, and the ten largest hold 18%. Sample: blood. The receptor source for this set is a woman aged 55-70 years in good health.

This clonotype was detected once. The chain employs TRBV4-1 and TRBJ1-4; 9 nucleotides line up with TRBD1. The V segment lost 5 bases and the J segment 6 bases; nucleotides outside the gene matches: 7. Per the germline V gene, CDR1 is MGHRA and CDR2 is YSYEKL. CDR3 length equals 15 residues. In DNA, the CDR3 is TGCGCCAGCAGCTCCCGACAGGGGGTTGATGAAAAACTGTTTTTT. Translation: CASSSRQGVDEKLFF.

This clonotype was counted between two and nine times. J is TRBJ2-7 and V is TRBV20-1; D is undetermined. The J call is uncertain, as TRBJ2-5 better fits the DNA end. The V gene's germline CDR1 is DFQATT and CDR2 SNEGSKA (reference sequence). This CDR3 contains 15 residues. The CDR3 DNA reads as TGCAGTGCTACCCCAGGAGACAATCTTATTGAGACCCAGTACTTC. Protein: CSATPGDNLIETQYF.

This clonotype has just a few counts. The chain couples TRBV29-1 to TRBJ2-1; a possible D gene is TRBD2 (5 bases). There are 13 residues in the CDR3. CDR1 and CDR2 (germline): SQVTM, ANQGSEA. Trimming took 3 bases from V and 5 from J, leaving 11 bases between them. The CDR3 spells CSVERVDDNEQFF. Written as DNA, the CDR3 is TGCAGCGTTGAGAGGGTAGACGACAATGAGCAGTTCTTC.

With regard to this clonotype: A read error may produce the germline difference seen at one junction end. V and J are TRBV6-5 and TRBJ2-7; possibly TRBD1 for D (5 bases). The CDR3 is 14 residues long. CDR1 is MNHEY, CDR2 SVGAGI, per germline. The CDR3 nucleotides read TGTGCCGGCAGTTACGTGCAGGGATCCTACGAGCAGTACTTC. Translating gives CAGSYVQGSYEQYF.

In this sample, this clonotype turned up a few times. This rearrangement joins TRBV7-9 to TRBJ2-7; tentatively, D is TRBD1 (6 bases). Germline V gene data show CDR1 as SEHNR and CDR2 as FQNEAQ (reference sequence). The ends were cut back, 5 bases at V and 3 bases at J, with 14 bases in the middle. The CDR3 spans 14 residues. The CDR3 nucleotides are TGTGCCAGCAGCCGAGAGGCCAGGGGCTACGAGCAGTACTTC. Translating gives CASSREARGYEQYF.

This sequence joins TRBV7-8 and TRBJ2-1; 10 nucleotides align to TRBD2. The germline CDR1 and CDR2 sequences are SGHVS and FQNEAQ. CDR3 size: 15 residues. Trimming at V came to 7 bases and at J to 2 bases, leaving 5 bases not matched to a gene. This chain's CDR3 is CASMSLAGAYNEQFF. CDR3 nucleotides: TGTGCCAGCATGTCCCTAGCGGGAGCCTACAATGAGCAGTTCTTC.

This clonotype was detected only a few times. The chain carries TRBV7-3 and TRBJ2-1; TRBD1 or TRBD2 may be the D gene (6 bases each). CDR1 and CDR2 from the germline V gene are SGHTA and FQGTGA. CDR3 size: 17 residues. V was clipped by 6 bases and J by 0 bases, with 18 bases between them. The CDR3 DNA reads TGTGCCAGCAGTCCACTGGGGGGCAAGAGCTCCTACAATGAGCAGTTCTTC. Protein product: CASSPLGGKSSYNEQFF.

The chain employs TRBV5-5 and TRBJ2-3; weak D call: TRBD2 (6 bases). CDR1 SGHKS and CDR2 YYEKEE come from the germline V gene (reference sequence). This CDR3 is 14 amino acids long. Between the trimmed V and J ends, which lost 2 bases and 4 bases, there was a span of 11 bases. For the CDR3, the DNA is TGTGCCAGCAGCTTAACCCCTAGCGCAGATACGCAGTATTTT. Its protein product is CASSLTPSADTQYF.

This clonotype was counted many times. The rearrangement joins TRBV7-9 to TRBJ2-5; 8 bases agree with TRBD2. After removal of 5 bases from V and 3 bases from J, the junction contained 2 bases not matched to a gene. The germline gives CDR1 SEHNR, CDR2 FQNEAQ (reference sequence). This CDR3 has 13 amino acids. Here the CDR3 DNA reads TGTGCCAGCAGCGTTAGCGGGGAAGAGACCCAGTACTTC. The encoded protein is CASSVSGEETQYF.

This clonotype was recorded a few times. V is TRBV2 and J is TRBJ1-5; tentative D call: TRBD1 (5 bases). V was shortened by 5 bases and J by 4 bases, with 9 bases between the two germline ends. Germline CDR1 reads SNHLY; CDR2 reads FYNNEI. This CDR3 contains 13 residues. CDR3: CASSQGVNQPQHF. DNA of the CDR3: TGTGCCAGCAGTCAGGGAGTTAATCAGCCCCAGCATTTT.

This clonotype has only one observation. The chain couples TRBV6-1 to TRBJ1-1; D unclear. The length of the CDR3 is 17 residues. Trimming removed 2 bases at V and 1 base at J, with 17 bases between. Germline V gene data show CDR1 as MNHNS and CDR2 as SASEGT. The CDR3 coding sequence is TGTGCCAGCAGTGAACCAGTCGGCGGTGCAGGGAACACTGAAGCTTTCTTT. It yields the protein CASSEPVGGAGNTEAFF.

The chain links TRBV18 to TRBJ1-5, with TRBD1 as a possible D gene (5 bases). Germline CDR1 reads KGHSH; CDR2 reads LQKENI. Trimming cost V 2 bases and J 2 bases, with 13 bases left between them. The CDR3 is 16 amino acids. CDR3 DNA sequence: TGTGCCAGCTCACCAAACACAGGATTGGGCAATCAGCCCCAGCATTTT. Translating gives CASSPNTGLGNQPQHF.

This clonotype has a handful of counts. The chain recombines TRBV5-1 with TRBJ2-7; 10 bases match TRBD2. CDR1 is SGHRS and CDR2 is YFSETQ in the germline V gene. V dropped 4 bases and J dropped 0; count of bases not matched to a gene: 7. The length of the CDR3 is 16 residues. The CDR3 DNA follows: TGCGCCAGCAGCCCGAGTCCTAGCGGGAGCTCCTACGAGCAGTACTTC. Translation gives CASSPSPSGSSYEQYF. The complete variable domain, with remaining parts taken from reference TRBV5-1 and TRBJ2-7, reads KAGVTQTPRYLIKTRGQQVTLSCSPISGHRSVSWYQQTPGQGLQFLFEYFSETQRNKGNFPGRFSGRQFSNSRSEMNVSTLELGDSALYLCASSPSPSGSSYEQYFGPGTRLTVT.

This CDR3 is CASSPTGGSTEAFF. In DNA form, the CDR3 reads TGTGCCAGCAGCCCTACAGGGGGAAGTACTGAAGCTTTCTTT. This chain connects TRBV6-6 to TRBJ1-1; 8 bases line up with TRBD1. The CDR3 covers 14 residues. V lost 6 bases and J lost 5; bases outside the gene matches: 8. Germline V gene data show CDR1 as MNHNY and CDR2 as SVGAGI (reference sequence).

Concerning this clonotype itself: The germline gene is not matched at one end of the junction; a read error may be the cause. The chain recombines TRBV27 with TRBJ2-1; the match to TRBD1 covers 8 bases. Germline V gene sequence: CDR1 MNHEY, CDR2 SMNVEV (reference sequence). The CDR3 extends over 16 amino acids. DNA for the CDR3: TGTGCCAGCAGCAAACAGGGGGTGAGCTCCTACGATGAGCAGTTCTTC. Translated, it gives CASSKQGVSSYDEQFF.

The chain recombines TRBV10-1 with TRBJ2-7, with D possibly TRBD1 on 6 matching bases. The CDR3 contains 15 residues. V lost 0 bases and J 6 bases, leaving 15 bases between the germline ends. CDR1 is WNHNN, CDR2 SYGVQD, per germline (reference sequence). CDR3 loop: CASSESVTGISEQYF. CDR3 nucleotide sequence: TGCGCCAGCAGTGAGTCTGTAACAGGGATCTCCGAGCAGTACTTC.

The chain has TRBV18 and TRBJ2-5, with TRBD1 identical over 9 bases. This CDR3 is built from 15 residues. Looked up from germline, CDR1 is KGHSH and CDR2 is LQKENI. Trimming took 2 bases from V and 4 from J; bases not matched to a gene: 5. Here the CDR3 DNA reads TGTGCCAGCTCACCAAACCCGGGACAGGGAGAGACCCAGTACTTC. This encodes CASSPNPGQGETQYF.

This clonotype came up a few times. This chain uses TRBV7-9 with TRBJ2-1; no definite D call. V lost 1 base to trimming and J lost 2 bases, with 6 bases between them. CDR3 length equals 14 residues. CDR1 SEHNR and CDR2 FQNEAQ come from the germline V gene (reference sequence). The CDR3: CASSLGAAYNEQFF. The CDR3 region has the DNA TGTGCCAGCAGCTTAGGTGCTGCCTACAATGAGCAGTTCTTC.

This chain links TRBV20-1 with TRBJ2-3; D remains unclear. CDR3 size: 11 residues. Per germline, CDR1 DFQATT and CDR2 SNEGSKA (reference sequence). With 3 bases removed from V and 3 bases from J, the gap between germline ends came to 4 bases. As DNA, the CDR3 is TGCAGTGCTAGCTGGACAGATACGCAGTATTTT. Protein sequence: CSASWTDTQYF.

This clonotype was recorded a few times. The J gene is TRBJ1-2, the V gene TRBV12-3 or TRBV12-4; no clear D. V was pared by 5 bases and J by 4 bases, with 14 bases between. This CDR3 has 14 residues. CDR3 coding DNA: TGTGCCAGCAGTCCAGGCACCGGGCGCTATGGCTACACCTTC. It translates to CASSPGTGRYGYTF.

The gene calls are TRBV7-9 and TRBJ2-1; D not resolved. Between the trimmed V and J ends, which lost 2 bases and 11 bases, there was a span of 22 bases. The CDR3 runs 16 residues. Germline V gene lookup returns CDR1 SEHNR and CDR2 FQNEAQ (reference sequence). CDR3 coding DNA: TGTGCCAGCAGCTTACAAACCTCCGGAAGAACAATGAAGCAGTTCTTC. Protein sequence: CASSLQTSGRTMKQFF.

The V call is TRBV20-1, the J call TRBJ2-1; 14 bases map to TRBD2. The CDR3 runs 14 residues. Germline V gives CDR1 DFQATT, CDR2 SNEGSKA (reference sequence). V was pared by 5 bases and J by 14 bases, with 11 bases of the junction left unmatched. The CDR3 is CSAAPVGLAGVKFF. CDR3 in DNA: TGCAGTGCTGCGCCCGTGGGACTAGCGGGAGTAAAGTTCTTC.

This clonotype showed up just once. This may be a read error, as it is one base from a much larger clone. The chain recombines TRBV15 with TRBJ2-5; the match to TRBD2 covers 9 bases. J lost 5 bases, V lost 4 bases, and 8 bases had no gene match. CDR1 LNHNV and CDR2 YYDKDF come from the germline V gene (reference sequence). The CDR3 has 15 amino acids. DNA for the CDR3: TGTGCCACCAGCAAAATAGCGGGAGCCCATGAGACCCAGTACTTC. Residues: CATSKIAGAHETQYF.

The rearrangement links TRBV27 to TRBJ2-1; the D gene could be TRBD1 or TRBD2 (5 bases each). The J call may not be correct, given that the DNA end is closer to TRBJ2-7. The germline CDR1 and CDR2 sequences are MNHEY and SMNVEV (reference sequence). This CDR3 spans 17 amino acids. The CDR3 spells CASSPPRGVATYNEQYF. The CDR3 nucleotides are TGTGCCAGCAGCCCCCCGAGGGGAGTGGCGACCTACAATGAGCAGTACTTC.